This is a list of T cell receptor beta chains from one sample in a study of blood T cell repertoires in COVID-19. TCRdb keeps only in-frame clones here, not all; method: immunoSEQ multiplex PCR. Of some 170,000 clones listed, 82% are singletons. Sequencing was done on a sample of peripheral blood. The receptors stem from a woman aged 70-85 years with acute or convalescent COVID-19. CDR3s include the opening cysteine and the closing phenylalanine or tryptophan.

J	V	CDR3
TRBJ1-1	TRBV15	CATSSRRVTEAFF
TRBJ1-4	TRBV5-4	CASSLYIGEKLFF
TRBJ1-2	TRBV28	CASSLSGRGVGGYTF
TRBJ2-7	TRBV6-1	CASSVGTATSSYEQYF
TRBJ2-7	TRBV6-2/TRBV6-3	CASSPRRGNYEQYF
TRBJ2-1	TRBV5-4	CASSADFGGGNEQFF
TRBJ1-2	TRBV7-9	CASSSDPVGYTF
TRBJ1-1	TRBV2	CASRVVADTEAFF
TRBJ2-3	TRBV4-2	CASSQERGRGTQYF
TRBJ1-2	TRBV7-2	CASSLGTGNGYTF
TRBJ2-1	TRBV7-6	CASSPGGSSYNEQFF
TRBJ1-6	TRBV5-6	CASSSGQVLSNSPLHF
TRBJ1-3	TRBV18	CASSPQGESGNTIYF
TRBJ2-4	TRBV6-5	CASSPEGHKNIQYF
TRBJ2-3	TRBV4-3	CASSPSAGSTDTQYF
TRBJ1-1	TRBV6-4	CASSPDRGLNTEAFF
TRBJ2-1	TRBV28	CASSGGTGGREQFF
TRBJ1-2	TRBV6-6	CASSESRTGLYGYTF
TRBJ1-1	TRBV18	CASSPEGKAFF
TRBJ1-2	TRBV29-1	CSVEQGMDGYTF
TRBJ2-2	TRBV28	CATTGQLNTGELFF
TRBJ1-2	TRBV4-2	CASSPPTGNYGYTF
TRBJ1-3	TRBV28	CASTMEAPMAIYF
TRBJ1-2	TRBV7-9	CASSFVQGAGGYTF
TRBJ1-5	TRBV19	CASSINRYEEPQHF
TRBJ2-1	TRBV19	CASSIGDRVFNEQFF
TRBJ1-1	TRBV10-3	CAIRDRQGTEAFF
TRBJ2-1	TRBV27	CASSRRQGRSSYNEQFF
TRBJ1-1	TRBV7-2	CASSLQSMNTEAFF
TRBJ2-1	TRBV3-1/TRBV3-2	CASSQVRGSYNEQFF
TRBJ1-5	TRBV7-2	CASSPGQAEPQHF
TRBJ2-5	TRBV5-1	CASSKDRGSWETQYF
TRBJ1-6	TRBV14	CASSQDFLSPLHF
TRBJ2-7	TRBV10-3	CAIRNLAGRADEQYF
TRBJ1-2	TRBV14	CASSPRDRPLFLTF
TRBJ2-7	TRBV16	CASTPGGAIYEQYF
TRBJ2-5	TRBV7-2	CASSLSPGQGRTQYF
TRBJ1-5	TRBV19	CATKLQTGSRNQPQHF
TRBJ2-7	TRBV28	CASSSTGTSGITDYEQYF
TRBJ1-2	TRBV7-2	CGTETNYGYTF
TRBJ2-7	TRBV6-2/TRBV6-3	CASSYEGSYEQYF
TRBJ2-7	TRBV15	CATSGEGALTSYEQYF
TRBJ2-7	TRBV13	CASSSGGGVEQYF
TRBJ2-7	TRBV5-5	CASSFGTGTYEQYF
TRBJ2-1	TRBV6-2/TRBV6-3	CASSLWGPYNEQFF
TRBJ2-1	TRBV19	CASTNRGGSNEQFF
TRBJ2-7	TRBV10-3	CAAGDSHYEQYF
TRBJ1-6	TRBV6-4	CASSGPGQGYNSPLHF
TRBJ2-2	TRBV6-4	CASRRQGLTGELFF
TRBJ1-2	TRBV21-1	CASSKSRGDRGIIGGYTF
TRBJ2-1	TRBV7-3	CASSSGLAPHEQFF
TRBJ1-2	TRBV7-2	CASVRPPTGDYGYTF
TRBJ2-2	TRBV29-1	CSAMDRAVGELFF
TRBJ1-2	TRBV28	CASSLQNKGAGAGYTF
TRBJ1-2	TRBV29-1	CSVALGGAAGYTF
TRBJ2-2	TRBV24-1	CATAGGHGELFF
TRBJ2-1	TRBV30	CARLAGSYNEQFF
TRBJ2-1	TRBV6-2/TRBV6-3	CASSLASYSSEQFF
TRBJ2-7	TRBV10-3	CAISGGDGSYEQYF
TRBJ2-7	TRBV5-6	CASNPTGVGHEQYF